These T cell receptor beta chains were read from a single sample in a study of cytomegalovirus exposure and HLA in healthy donors. Clones were read by immunoSEQ multiplex PCR, and TCRdb kept only the in-frame ones, dropping some. The data show 250,000 or so clones, roughly 90% seen once. Sample: PBMCs. Receptors were obtained from a woman aged 18-30 years in good health and CMV-seronegative. CDR3s include the opening cysteine and the closing phenylalanine or tryptophan. A D gene is named only where the DNA matches it firmly. Clone sizes are given selectively: once, few, many, or a class where the clone is expanded.

J | V | D | size | DNA | CDR3
TRBJ2-3 | TRBV7-9 | TRBD2 | . | TGTGCCAGCAGCTTTTCTAGCGGGGGATTGCTGTATTTT | CASSFSSGGLLYF
TRBJ1-2 | TRBV4-1 | TRBD1 | . | TGCGCCAGCAGCCACCCCACTGCCGGGACAGGGGGTCCCTATGGCTACACCTTC | CASSHPTAGTGGPYGYTF
TRBJ2-3 | TRBV7-2 | TRBD1 | . | TGTGCCAGCAGCAACCGGGACAGGGGACCCACAGATACGCAGTATTTT | CASSNRDRGPTDTQYF
TRBJ2-5 | TRBV27 | TRBD2 | . | TGTGCCAGCAGTCCCATGGCGGGGGGCCGGGGGGAGACCCAGTACTTC | CASSPMAGGRGETQYF
TRBJ1-2 | TRBV5-4 | . | . | TGTGCCAGCAGCTTGGTATATAACTATGGCTACACCTTC | CASSLVYNYGYTF
TRBJ1-1 | TRBV5-1 | . | . | TGCGCCAGCAGCTTGGACAGGGTTTTCACTGAAGCTTTCTTT | CASSLDRVFTEAFF
TRBJ1-5 | TRBV19 | . | few | TGTGCCAGTAGCATTACAGGGATTGTGGGATATAGCAATCAGCCCCAGCATTTT | CASSITGIVGYSNQPQHF
TRBJ1-1 | TRBV27 | TRBD1 | . | TGTGCCAGCAGTCTCTCCGGGACAGGGGGCACTGAAGCTTTCTTT | CASSLSGTGGTEAFF
TRBJ1-1 | TRBV14 | TRBD1 | . | TGTGCCAGCAGCCGCGGACAGGGGGCTGACATGAACACTGAAGCTTTCTTT | CASSRGQGADMNTEAFF
TRBJ1-5 | TRBV19 | . | . | TGTGCCAGTAGTATAGCCCAGGTCAATCAGCCCCAGCATTTT | CASSIAQVNQPQHF
TRBJ2-7 | TRBV28 | TRBD1 | . | TGTGCCAGCAGTTTTTACGAGACAGGGTCAAACGAGCAGTACTTC | CASSFYETGSNEQYF